The subject of this entry is one T cell receptor (beta chain). The antigen is unknown. This specimen belongs to a study of cytomegalovirus exposure and HLA in healthy donors. The PCR used 60 Vbeta and 13 Jbeta primers. Libraries were prepared by immunoSEQ multiplex PCR; TCRdb keeps only in-frame clonotypes and omits some of them. Among 200,000 to 250,000 clones listed, 55% to 75% were seen once. The study's findings and limits: The classifier, whose performance was assessed in both the original and validation cohorts, reportedly diagnosed cytomegalovirus status with high specificity and sensitivity. Rare TCR sequences predominated, though certain public TCRs were found in many donors. Across donors, presence/absence analyses took sequencing depth to be roughly uniform. Later analysis revealed greater clonal expansion in HLA-associated TCR beta chains than in equally common others.

Sequencing was carried out using PBMCs. The sequence came from a man aged 35-49 years in good health and CMV-seropositive.

The CDR3 reads CASSIRGGLDTEAFF. The DNA of the CDR3 is TGTGCCAGTAGTATACGCGGGGGGCTGGACACTGAAGCTTTCTTT. The rearrangement uses TRBV19 and TRBJ1-1; maybe TRBD1 (6 bases). The germline V gene has CDR1 LNHDA and CDR2 SQIVND (reference sequence). Trimming pared 2 bases from V and 3 bases from J, leaving 13 bases between. The CDR3 length is 15 residues. The full variable domain, completed using reference TRBV19 and TRBJ1-1, is DGGITQSPKYLFRKEGQNVTLSCEQNLNHDAMYWYRQDPGQGLRLIYYSQIVNDFQKGDIAEGYSVSREKKESFPLTVTSAQKNPTAFYLCASSIRGGLDTEAFFGQGTRLTVV.